One sample yielded the 17 T cell receptor beta chains listed below, sequenced in a study of T cell clusters in autoimmune cytopenias. TRB amplification used approximately 250 ng of peripheral blood genomic DNA. One tube held mixed TRB-A and TRB-B primer pools for touch-down PCR. No DNA is given; TCRdb re-called the multiplex PCR reads and lists each CDR3 protein once. This sample lists 9,500 to 15,000 distinct CDR3 sequences; its ten largest clones have about 3.5%. This sample also appeared in a second study, on T cell repertoires in aging, cancer and after chemotherapy.

What was sequenced was peripheral blood. Receptor source: a human donor in good health.

The rearrangement uses TRBV5-1 and TRBJ2-2; TCRdb proposes TRBD2, but this gene call is untestable without DNA. The germline V gene has CDR1 SGHRS and CDR2 YFSETQ. This CDR3 spans 16 amino acids. The CDR3 is CASSQSSGVKSGELFF.

CDR3 amino acids: CASSQIGQGRYTF. V usage is TRBV4-3 and J usage is TRBJ1-2; the TCRdb D gene call, TRBD1, has no DNA to confirm it. Germline V gene data show CDR1 as LGHNA and CDR2 as YSLEER. The CDR3 spans 13 residues.

The CDR3 region is CASSQSEGGGTDTQYF. J is TRBJ2-3 and V is TRBV4-2; TCRdb outputs TRBD1, but without DNA this stays unchecked. The CDR3 has 16 residues. Germline CDR1 and CDR2: LGHNA and YNFKEQ.

This chain uses TRBV12-3 or TRBV12-4 with TRBJ2-6. The CDR3 consists of 16 residues. CDR3 in amino acids: CASRLKGSAGANVLTF.

This clonotype is classed as medium-sized (0.01 to 0.1%) by frequency. CDR3 in amino acids: CASSYEAHRDEQYF. V and J are TRBV6-5 and TRBJ2-7; TCRdb selects TRBD2, and the lack of DNA leaves this call unchecked. Germline V gene sequence: CDR1 MNHEY, CDR2 SVGAGI. The CDR3 is 14 residues long.

Judged by frequency, this clonotype is medium-sized (0.01 to 0.1%). The rearrangement uses TRBV6-2 or TRBV6-3 and TRBJ2-3; TCRdb selects TRBD1, and the lack of DNA leaves this call unchecked. The germline V gene encodes CDR1 MNHEY and CDR2 SVGEGT. CDR3 length equals 14 residues. CDR3 loop: CASSSGLAPDTQYF.

The CDR3 is CSAPIQSTNEKLFF. The chain is built from TRBV20-1 and TRBJ1-4. Germline loops: CDR1 DFQATT, CDR2 SNEGSKA (reference sequence). The CDR3 covers 14 residues.

The chain combines TRBV9 with TRBJ1-1; TCRdb selects TRBD1, and the lack of DNA leaves this call unchecked. Germline V CDR1 and CDR2: SGDLS, YYNGEE. The CDR3 has 14 amino acids. The CDR3 sequence: CASSEGAANTEAFF.

This chain links TRBV18 with TRBJ2-7; as DNA is missing, the TRBD1 call by TCRdb cannot be tested. The CDR3 is 15 residues long. Germline CDR1 reads KGHSH; CDR2 reads LQKENI. This CDR3 reads CASSAGTGPSYEQYF.

This sequence joins TRBV7-9 and TRBJ2-5; TCRdb names TRBD2, which stays unverified in the absence of DNA. The CDR3 spans 17 residues. Germline V gives CDR1 SEHNR, CDR2 FQNEAQ (reference sequence). CDR3 loop: CASSEGRQLPGGETQYF.

Frequency places this clonotype as medium-sized. V gene TRBV27 combines with J gene TRBJ1-1; TCRdb selects TRBD1, and the lack of DNA leaves this call unchecked. The CDR3 length is 11 residues. Germline V CDR1 and CDR2: MNHEY, SMNVEV (reference sequence). CDR3 region: CASNQGTEAFF.

This sequence joins TRBV7-6 and TRBJ2-3; the TRBD1 assignment by TCRdb is unverifiable without DNA. The CDR3 loop spans 13 amino acids. Looked up from germline, CDR1 is SGHVS and CDR2 is FNYEAQ. The CDR3 loop is CASSPGTRDTQYF.

The chain joins TRBV4-2 to TRBJ2-7; TCRdb proposes TRBD2, but this gene call is untestable without DNA. The CDR3 runs to 15 residues. Germline CDR1 is LGHNA and CDR2 is YNFKEQ. CDR3 in amino acids: CASSQDPRTRGEQYF.

Frequency places this clonotype as medium-sized. This chain uses TRBV30 with TRBJ1-6; TCRdb designates TRBD1, a call that cannot be tested without DNA. The CDR3 covers 12 residues. Germline-derived CDR1 and CDR2 are GTSNPN and SVGIG (reference sequence). The CDR3 is CARDRAGSPLHF.

By frequency, this clonotype registers medium-sized. The chain has TRBV30 and TRBJ1-1; TCRdb reports TRBD1, a call that lacks DNA to check it against. Germline loops: CDR1 GTSNPN, CDR2 SVGIG (reference sequence). The CDR3 length is 18 residues. The CDR3 region is CACWGDRVFLEGNTEAFF.

V gene TRBV5-6 combines with J gene TRBJ1-4. The CDR3 extends over 15 amino acids. The V gene's germline CDR1 is SGHDT and CDR2 YYEEEE. CDR3 region: CASAGGGATNEKLFF.

This clonotype shows up as medium-sized by frequency. This rearrangement joins TRBV20-1 to TRBJ2-1. This CDR3 is built from 11 residues. Germline V gene lookup returns CDR1 DFQATT and CDR2 SNEGSKA (reference sequence). The CDR3 sequence: CSALWGNEQFF.